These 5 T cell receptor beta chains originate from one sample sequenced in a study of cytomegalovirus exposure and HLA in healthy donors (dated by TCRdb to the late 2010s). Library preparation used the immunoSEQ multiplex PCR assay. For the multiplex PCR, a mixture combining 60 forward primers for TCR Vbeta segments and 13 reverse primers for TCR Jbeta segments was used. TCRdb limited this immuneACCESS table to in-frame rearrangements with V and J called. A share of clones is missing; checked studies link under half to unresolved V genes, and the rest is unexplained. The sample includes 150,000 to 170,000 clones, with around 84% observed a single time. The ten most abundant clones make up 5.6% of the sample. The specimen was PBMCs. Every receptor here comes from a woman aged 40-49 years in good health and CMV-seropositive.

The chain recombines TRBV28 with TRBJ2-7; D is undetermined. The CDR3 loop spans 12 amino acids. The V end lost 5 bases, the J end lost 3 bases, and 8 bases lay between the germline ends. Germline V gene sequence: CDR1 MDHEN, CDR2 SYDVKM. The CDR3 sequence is CASSTTRYEQYF. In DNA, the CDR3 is TGTGCCAGCAGTACCACACGCTACGAGCAGTACTTC. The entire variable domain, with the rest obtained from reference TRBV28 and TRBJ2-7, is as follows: DVKVTQSSRYLVKRTGEKVFLECVQDMDHENMFWYRQDPGLGLRLIYFSYDVKMKEKGDIPEGYSVSREKKERFSLILESASTNQTSMYLCASSTTRYEQYFGPGTRLTVT.

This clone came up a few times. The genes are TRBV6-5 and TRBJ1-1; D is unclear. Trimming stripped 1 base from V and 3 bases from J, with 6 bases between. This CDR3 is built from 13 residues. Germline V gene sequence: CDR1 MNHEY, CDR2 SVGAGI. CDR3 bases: TGTGCCAGCAGTTACTGGGAGGACACTGAAGCTTTCTTT. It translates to CASSYWEDTEAFF.

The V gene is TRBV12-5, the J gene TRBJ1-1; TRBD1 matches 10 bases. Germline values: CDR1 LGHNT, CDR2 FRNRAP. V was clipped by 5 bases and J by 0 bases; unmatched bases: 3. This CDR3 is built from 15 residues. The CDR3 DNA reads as TGTGCTAGTGGTACCGGGACAGGGGTGAACACTGAAGCTTTCTTT. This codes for CASGTGTGVNTEAFF.

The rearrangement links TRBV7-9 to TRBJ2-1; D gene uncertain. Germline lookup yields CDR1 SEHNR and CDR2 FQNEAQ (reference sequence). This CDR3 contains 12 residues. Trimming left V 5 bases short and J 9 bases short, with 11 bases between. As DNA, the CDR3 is TGTGCCAGCAGCCCCTCTTCGGGTGAGCAGTTCTTC. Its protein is CASSPSSGEQFF.

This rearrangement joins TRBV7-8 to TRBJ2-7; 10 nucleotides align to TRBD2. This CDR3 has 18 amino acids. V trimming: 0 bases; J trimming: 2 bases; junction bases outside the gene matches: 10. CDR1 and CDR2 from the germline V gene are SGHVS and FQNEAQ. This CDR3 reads CASSLAHAGLAATYEQYF. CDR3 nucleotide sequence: TGTGCCAGCAGCTTAGCGCACGCCGGACTAGCGGCCACCTACGAGCAGTACTTC.